This record concerns one T cell receptor beta chain sequence. Its antigen remains unidentified. The study pooled second doses at about 4 or about 12 weeks. Produced via immunoSEQ multiplex PCR; TCRdb's table is partial and in-frame only. Here the sample spans fewer than 120,000 clones, more than 90% being singletons. These data are taken from a study of T cell responses to AZD1222 COVID-19 vaccine. General study points: Reportedly, close to half of spike-specific TCRs are directed against unmutated variant regions. The span of vaccine-associated CD4 TCRs extended across spike, with dominance at 160-218 and 743-854. Most donors were white British, females outnumbered males, and clonal diversity was possibly underestimated.

The source is an adult who received the AZD1222 COVID-19 vaccine. The input for sequencing was peripheral blood, taken 28 days after the second AZD1222 dose.

The CDR3 nucleotides read TGTGCCAGCAGCTTAAATGGTCTGAGGACAGATACGCAGTATTTT. Protein: CASSLNGLRTDTQYF. V usage is TRBV11-3 and J usage is TRBJ2-3; D gene ambiguous. The CDR3 covers 15 residues. Trimming pared 2 bases from V and 3 bases from J, leaving 12 bases between. Germline V gene lookup returns CDR1 SGHNT and CDR2 YENEEA.